This T cell receptor beta chain was obtained from a study of blood T cell repertoires in COVID-19. For the study at large: Samples taken during acute and convalescent COVID-19 were collected in the United States, Italy and Spain. T cells, B-cell-depleted T cells, or PBMCs provided the cDNA or gDNA that served as material.

This CDR3 is built from 15 residues. V lost 6 bases, J lost 2 bases, and 14 bases lay in between. Germline assignment: CDR1 LNHDA and CDR2 SQIVND (reference sequence). Study processing details: Nucleated cell number was recorded as an estimate derived from reference gene primer amplification. TCRdb keeps only in-frame clones here, not all; method: immunoSEQ multiplex PCR. That table furnishes V, J and clone size, whereas the DNA furnished D and trimming. The sample contains around 300,000 clones, about nine tenths of which appear only once. This receptor was obtained from a middle-aged man with acute or convalescent COVID-19. The material sequenced was peripheral blood. The V and J genes are TRBV19 and TRBJ1-3; D is possibly TRBD1 (5 bases). The CDR3 DNA follows: TGTGCCAGTAGGAAGGGGCAGCAAGCTGGAAACACCATATATTTT. Protein: CASRKGQQAGNTIYF.